The subject of this entry is one T cell receptor (beta chain). Antigen: not known. This entry comes from a study of memory CD4+ T cells and cytomegalovirus serostatus. Sequenced by immunoSEQ multiplex PCR; TCRdb stores in-frame clones only, minus some. The profile shows 80,000 or so clones, roughly 78% of them singletons. The study, taken as a whole, reports: About 40% of the roughly 160 known CMV-associated TCRbeta sequences appeared in CD4+ memory.

In germline, CDR1 is WNHNN, CDR2 SYGVQD (reference sequence). J was trimmed by 3 bases and V by 3 bases; bases with no gene match: 8. This CDR3 spans 15 amino acids. Single viable CD3+CD4+CD8-CD45RO+ cells were sorted as the memory CD4+ T cells. After thawing, CD4+ T cells were positively selected. Source material: memory CD4+ T cells from blood. This sequence was found in an adult in good health and CMV-seropositive. The J gene is TRBJ2-7, the V gene TRBV10-1; 7 bases fit TRBD1. The CDR3 sequence: CASSDPGQIHYEQYF. The CDR3 DNA reads TGCGCCAGCAGTGACCCGGGACAGATTCACTACGAGCAGTACTTC.